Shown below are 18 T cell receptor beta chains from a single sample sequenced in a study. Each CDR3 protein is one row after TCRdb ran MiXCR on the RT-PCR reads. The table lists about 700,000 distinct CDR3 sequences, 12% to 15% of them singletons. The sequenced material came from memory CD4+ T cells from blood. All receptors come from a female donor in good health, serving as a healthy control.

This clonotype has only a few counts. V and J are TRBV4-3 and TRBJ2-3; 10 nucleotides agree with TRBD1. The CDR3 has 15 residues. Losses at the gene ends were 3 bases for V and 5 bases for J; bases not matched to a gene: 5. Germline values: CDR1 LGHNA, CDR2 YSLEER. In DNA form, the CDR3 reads TGCGCCAGCAGCCAGTCCGGGACAGGGGTAGATACGCAGTATTTT. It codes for CASSQSGTGVDTQYF.

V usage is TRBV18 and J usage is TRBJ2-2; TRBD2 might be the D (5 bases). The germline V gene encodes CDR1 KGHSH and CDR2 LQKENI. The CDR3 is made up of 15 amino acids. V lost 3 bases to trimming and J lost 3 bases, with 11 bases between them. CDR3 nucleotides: TGTGCCAGCTCACCCTCATTCGGGGACACCGGGGAGCTGTTTTTT. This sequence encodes CASSPSFGDTGELFF.

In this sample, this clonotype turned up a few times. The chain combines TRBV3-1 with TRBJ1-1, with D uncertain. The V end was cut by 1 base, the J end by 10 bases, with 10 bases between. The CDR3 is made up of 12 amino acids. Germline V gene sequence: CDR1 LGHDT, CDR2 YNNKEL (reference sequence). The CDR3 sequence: CASSQGLRRAFF. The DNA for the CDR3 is TGTGCCAGCAGCCAAGGATTGCGAAGAGCTTTCTTT.

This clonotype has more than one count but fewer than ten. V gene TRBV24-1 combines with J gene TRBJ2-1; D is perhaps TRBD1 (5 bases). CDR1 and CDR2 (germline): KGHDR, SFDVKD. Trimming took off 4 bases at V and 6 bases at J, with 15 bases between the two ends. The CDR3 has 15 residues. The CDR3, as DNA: TGTGCCACCAGTGACACTCGACAGATTACCAATGAGCAGTTCTTC. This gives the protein CATSDTRQITNEQFF.

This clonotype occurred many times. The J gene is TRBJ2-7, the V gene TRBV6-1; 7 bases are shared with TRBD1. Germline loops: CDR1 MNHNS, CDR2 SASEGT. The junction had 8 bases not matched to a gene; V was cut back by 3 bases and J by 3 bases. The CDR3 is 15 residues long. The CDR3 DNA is TGTGCCAGCAGTGAGTCGACAGGGCCTATCTACGAGCAGTACTTC. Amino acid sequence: CASSESTGPIYEQYF.

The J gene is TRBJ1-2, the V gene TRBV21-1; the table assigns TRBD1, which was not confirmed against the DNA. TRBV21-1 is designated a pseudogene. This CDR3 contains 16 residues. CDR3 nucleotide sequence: TGTGCCAGCAGCGAGAAACAGGGGGCGCAAAGCTATGGCTACACCTTC. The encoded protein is CASSEKQGAQSYGYTF.

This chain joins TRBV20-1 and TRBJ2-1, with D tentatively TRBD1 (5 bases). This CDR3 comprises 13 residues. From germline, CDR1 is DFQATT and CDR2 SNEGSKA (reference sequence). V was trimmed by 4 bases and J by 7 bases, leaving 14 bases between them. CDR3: CSANRQPGNEQFF. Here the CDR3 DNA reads TGCAGTGCTAATCGACAGCCTGGGAATGAGCAGTTCTTC.

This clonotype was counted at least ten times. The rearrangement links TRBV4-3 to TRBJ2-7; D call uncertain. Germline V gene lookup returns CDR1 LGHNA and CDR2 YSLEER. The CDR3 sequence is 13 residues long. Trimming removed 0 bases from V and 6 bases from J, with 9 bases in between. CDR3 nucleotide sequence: TGCGCCAGCAGCCAAGATCGCAACACCGAGCAGTACTTC. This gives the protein CASSQDRNTEQYF.

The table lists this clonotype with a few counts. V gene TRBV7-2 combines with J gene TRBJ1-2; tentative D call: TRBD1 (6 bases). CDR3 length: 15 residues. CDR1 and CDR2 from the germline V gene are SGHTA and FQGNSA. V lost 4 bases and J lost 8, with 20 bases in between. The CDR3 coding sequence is TGTGCCAGCAGCTCGCAGGAGGGGGTTGAAGGCGGCTACACCTTC. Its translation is CASSSQEGVEGGYTF.

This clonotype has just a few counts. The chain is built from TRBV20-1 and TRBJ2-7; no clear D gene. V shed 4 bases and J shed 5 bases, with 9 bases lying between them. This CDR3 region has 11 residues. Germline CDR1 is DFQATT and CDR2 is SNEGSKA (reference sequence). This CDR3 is CSANRVNEQYF. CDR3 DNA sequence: TGCAGTGCTAATAGAGTCAACGAGCAGTACTTC.

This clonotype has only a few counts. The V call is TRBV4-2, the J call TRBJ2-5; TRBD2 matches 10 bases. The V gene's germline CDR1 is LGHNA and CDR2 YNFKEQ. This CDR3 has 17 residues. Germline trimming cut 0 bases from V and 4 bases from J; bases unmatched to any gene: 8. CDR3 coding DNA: TGTGCCAGCAGCCAAGATGCAGGGGCTAGCGGGAGAGAGACCCAGTACTTC. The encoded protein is CASSQDAGASGRETQYF.

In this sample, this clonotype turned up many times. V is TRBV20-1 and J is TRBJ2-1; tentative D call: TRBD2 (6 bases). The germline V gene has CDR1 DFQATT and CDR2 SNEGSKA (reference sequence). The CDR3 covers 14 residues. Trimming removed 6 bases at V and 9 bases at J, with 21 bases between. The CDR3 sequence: CSAKPGTLWREQFF. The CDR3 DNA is TGCAGTGCAAAACCCGGGACTCTTTGGCGTGAGCAGTTCTTC.

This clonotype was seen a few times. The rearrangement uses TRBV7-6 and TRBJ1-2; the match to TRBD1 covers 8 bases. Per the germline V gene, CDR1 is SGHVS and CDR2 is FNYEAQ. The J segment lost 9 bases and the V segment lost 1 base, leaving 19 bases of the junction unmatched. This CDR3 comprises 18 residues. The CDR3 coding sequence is TGTGCCAGCAGCTTAGTATCACCAGGGGGCGATGGGTTTATCAGCTACACCTTC. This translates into CASSLVSPGGDGFISYTF.

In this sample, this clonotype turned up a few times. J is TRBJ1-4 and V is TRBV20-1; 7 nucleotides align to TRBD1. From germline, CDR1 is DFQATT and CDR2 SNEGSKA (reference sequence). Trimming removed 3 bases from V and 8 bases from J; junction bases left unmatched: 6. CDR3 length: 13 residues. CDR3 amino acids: CSASGQGGEKLFF. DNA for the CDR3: TGCAGTGCTAGTGGGCAGGGGGGGGAAAAACTGTTTTTT.

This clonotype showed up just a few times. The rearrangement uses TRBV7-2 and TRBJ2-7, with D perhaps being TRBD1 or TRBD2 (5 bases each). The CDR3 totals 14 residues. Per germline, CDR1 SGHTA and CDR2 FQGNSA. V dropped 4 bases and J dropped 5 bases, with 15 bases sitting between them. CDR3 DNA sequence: TGTGCCAGCAGCTCGAACGGGGCTAGGCACGAGCAGTACTTC. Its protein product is CASSSNGARHEQYF. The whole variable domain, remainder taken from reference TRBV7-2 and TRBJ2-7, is GAGVSQSPSNKVTEKGKDVELRCDPISGHTALYWYRQSLGQGLEFLIYFQGNSAPDKSGLPSDRFSAERTGGSVSTLTIQRTQQEDSAVYLCASSSNGARHEQYFGPGTRLTVT.

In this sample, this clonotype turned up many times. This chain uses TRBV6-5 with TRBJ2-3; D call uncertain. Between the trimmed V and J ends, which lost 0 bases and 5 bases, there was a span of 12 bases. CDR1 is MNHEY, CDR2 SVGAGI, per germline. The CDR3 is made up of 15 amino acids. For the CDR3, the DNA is TGTGCCAGCAGTTACTCGGCCCGGCCTGGAGATACGCAGTATTTT. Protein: CASSYSARPGDTQYF.

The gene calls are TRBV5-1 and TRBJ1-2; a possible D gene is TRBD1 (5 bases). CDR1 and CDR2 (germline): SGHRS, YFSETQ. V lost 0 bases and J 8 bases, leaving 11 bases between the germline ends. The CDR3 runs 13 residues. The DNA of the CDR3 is TGCGCCAGCAGCTTGGGGGGCGCGCAAGGCTACACCTTC. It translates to CASSLGGAQGYTF.

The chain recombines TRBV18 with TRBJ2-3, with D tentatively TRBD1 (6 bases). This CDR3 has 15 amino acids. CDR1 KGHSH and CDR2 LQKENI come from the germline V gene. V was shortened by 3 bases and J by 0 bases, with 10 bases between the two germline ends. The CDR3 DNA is TGTGCCAGCTCACCTTTTACAGGGAGCACAGATACGCAGTATTTT. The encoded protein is CASSPFTGSTDTQYF.